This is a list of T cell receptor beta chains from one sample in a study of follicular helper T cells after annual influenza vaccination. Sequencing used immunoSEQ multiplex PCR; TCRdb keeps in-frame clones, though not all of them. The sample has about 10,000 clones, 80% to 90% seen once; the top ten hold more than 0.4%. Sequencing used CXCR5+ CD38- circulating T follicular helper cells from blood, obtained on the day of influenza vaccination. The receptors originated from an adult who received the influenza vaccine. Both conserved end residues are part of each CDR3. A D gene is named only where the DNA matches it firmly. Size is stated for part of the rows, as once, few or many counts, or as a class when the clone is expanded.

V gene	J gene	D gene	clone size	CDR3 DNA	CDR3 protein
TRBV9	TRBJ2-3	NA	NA	TGTGCCAGCAGCTCACGCTGGGGGGATACGCAGTATTTT	CASSSRWGDTQYF
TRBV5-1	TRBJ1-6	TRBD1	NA	TGCGCCAGTGGACAGGGATTAAATTCACCCCTCCACTTT	CASGQGLNSPLHF
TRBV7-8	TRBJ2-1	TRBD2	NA	TGTGCCAGCAGCTTGGATAGCGGGGGGTACAATGAGCAGTTCTTC	CASSLDSGGYNEQFF
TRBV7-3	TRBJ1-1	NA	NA	TGTGCCAGCAGTAAGGACAGATCGAACACTGAAGCTTTCTTT	CASSKDRSNTEAFF
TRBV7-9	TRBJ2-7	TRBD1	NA	TGTGCCAGCTCCCGACAGGGGACCTCCTACGAGCAGTACTTC	CASSRQGTSYEQYF
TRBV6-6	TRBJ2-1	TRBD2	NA	TGTGCCAGCAGTTCCACCGGGACTAGCGGGAACAATGAGCAGTTCTTC	CASSSTGTSGNNEQFF
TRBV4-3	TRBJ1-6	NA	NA	TGCGCCAGCAGCCAAGATATTAATACAGATCAATCTAATTCACCCCTCCACTTT	CASSQDINTDQSNSPLHF
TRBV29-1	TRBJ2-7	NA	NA	TGCAGCGTTGGGATTGGACAGCCCCTAGGGATCTACGAGCAGTACTTC	CSVGIGQPLGIYEQYF
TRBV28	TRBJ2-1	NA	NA	TGTGCCAGCAGTCCCCCGGGTTTGGGCCGTGAGCAGTTCTTC	CASSPPGLGREQFF
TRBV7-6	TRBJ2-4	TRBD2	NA	TGTGCCAGCAGCCGAGAGCCTCTAGCGGGGGGAGAGAACATTCAGTACTTC	CASSREPLAGGENIQYF
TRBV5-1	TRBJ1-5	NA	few	TGCGCCAGCAGCCGTACTACAGGGTCCAATCAGCCCCAGCATTTT	CASSRTTGSNQPQHF
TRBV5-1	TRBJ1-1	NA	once	TGCGCCAGCAGCTTTGGGGGGCTGGGCACTGAAGCTTTCTTT	CASSFGGLGTEAFF
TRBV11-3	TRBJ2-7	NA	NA	TGTGCCAGCAGCTTAGCTAGGTCAGGGGAGCGGTACGAGCAGTACTTC	CASSLARSGERYEQYF
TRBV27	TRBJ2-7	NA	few	TGTGCCAGCAGTTTATCCCGGATCGGGGAGAACGAGCAGTACTTC	CASSLSRIGENEQYF
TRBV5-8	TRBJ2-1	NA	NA	TGTGCCAGCAGCTTACGGGGGCGCTACAATGAGCAGTTCTTC	CASSLRGRYNEQFF
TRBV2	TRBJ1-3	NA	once	TGTGCCAGCAGTGAATCAGAGGCGGGAAACACCATATATTTT	CASSESEAGNTIYF
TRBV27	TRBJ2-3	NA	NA	TGTGCCAGCAGTTTATGGGAGGCGTCCACAGATACGCAGTATTTT	CASSLWEASTDTQYF
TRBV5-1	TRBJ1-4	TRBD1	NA	TGCGCCAGCAGCTTCGACAGGGGGTATCTGTTTTTT	CASSFDRGYLFF
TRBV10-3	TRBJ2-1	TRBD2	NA	TGTGCCATCACGGGACTAGCGGGGGTTGAGCAGTTCTTC	CAITGLAGVEQFF
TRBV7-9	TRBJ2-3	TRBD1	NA	TGTGCCAGCAGCTCTTTTACCGGACAGGGTAGAGATACGCAGTATTTT	CASSSFTGQGRDTQYF
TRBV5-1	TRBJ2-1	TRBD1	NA	TGCGCCAGCAGCGGGGACAGCTCCTACAATGAGCAGTTCTTC	CASSGDSSYNEQFF
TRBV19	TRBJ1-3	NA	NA	TGTGCCAGTAGTTTCGTCGCGGGGGACGGAAACACCATATATTTT	CASSFVAGDGNTIYF
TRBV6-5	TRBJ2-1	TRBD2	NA	TGTGCCAGCAGTTACGAAGGCGGGGAGGGTCATGAGCAGTTCTTC	CASSYEGGEGHEQFF
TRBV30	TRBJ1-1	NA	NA	TGTGCCTGGAGGGATTTAGGGGGTGAAGCTTTCTTT	CAWRDLGGEAFF
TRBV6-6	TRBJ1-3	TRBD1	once	TGTGCCAACAGTTGGGGACAGGGGTCCTCTGGAAACACCATATATTTT	CANSWGQGSSGNTIYF
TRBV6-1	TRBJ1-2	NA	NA	TGTGCCAGCAGTGATTACAGGGCTCGCTACACCTTC	CASSDYRARYTF
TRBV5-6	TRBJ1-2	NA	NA	TGTGCCAGCAGCTTTCAGGGGAACTATGGCTACACCTTC	CASSFQGNYGYTF
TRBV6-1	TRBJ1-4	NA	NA	TGTGCCAGCAGTGGGCAACGGGGCGCTAATGAAAAACTGTTTTTT	CASSGQRGANEKLFF
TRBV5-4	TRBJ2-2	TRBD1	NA	TGTGCCAGCAGCAGGAATGACAGGGATGCCGGGGAGCTGTTTTTT	CASSRNDRDAGELFF
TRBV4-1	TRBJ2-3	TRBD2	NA	TGCGCCAGCAGCCTCCGACTAGCGGGGTTGGCAGATACGCAGTATTTT	CASSLRLAGLADTQYF
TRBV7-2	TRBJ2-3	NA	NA	TGTGCCAGCACCCCGGGGAGCGCGACAGATACGCAGTATTTT	CASTPGSATDTQYF
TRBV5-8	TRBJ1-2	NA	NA	TGTGCCAGCAGCTTAGGACTGGAAGCCGCAAGATCTTATGGCTACACCTTC	CASSLGLEAARSYGYTF
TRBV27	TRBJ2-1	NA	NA	TGTGCCAGCAGTGGGGGTAGCCGAAGCTCCTACAATGAGCAGTTCTTC	CASSGGSRSSYNEQFF
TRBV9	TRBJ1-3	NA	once	TGTGCCAGCAGCGCAGAACTTGGACAGGGAAACACCATATATTTT	CASSAELGQGNTIYF
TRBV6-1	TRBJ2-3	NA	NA	TGTGCCAGCAGGAAAACAGATACGCAGTATTTT	CASRKTDTQYF
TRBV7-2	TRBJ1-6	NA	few	TGTGCCAGCAGCTCCTTCCGCGAGCTCCACTTT	CASSSFRELHF